The 12 T cell receptor beta chains reported below all come from one sample, sequenced in a study of PD-1 blockade in classical Hodgkin lymphoma. Method: immunoSEQ multiplex PCR; TCRdb's copy keeps in-frame clones and lacks some. Found here are 20,000 to 25,000 clones, around 70% of them singletons; the top ten hold 15% to 20%. Documented time point: cycle 4 day 1 (C4D1), after less than 7 weeks of nivolumab. Following autologous stem cell transplantation, relapse occurred in every patient, and exposure to brentuximab vedotin varied. The sequences come from peripheral blood mononuclear cells (PBMCs), collected before the fourth cycle of nivolumab. The receptors stem from a human donor with classical Hodgkin lymphoma.

The chain recombines TRBV29-1 with TRBJ2-5; TRBD1 is a possible D gene (6 bases). The V gene lost 0 bases and the J gene lost 1 base, with 27 bases spanning the gap. The CDR3 contains 20 residues. From germline, CDR1 is SQVTM and CDR2 ANQGSEA. The CDR3 DNA reads TGCAGCGTTGAAGAGGGGTTTGTAAGGCGACCCGACAGGTCCCAAGAGACCCAGTACTTC. This translates into CSVEEGFVRRPDRSQETQYF. Complete variable domain (other parts from reference TRBV29-1 and TRBJ2-5): SAVISQKPSRDICQRGTSLTIQCQVDSQVTMMFWYRQQPGQSLTLIATANQGSEATYESGFVIDKFPISRPNLTFSTLTVSNMSPEDSSIYLCSVEEGFVRRPDRSQETQYFGPGTRLLVL.

The chain couples TRBV5-5 to TRBJ2-3; D uncertain. The CDR3 is 16 amino acids. The germline CDR1 and CDR2 sequences are SGHKS and YYEKEE (reference sequence). The ends were cut back, 0 bases at V and 2 bases at J, with 13 bases in the middle. The CDR3 spells CASSLGGFRATDTQYF. The DNA of the CDR3 is TGTGCCAGCAGCTTGGGAGGCTTTCGGGCCACAGATACGCAGTATTTT.

This chain links TRBV10-3 with TRBJ2-1; TRBD2 aligns across 10 bases. Trimming cost V 6 bases and J 2 bases; bases outside gene matches: 4. Germline V CDR1 and CDR2: ENHRY, SYGVKD. The CDR3 covers 15 residues. Here the CDR3 reads CAIRTSGTPYNEQFF. The CDR3 DNA follows: TGTGCCATCAGAACTAGCGGGACCCCCTACAATGAGCAGTTCTTC.

The genes are TRBV7-2 and TRBJ2-7, with 10 bases matching TRBD2. Per germline, CDR1 SGHTA and CDR2 FQGNSA. The trim removed 2 bases at V and 6 bases at J, leaving 4 bases unmatched. The CDR3 is made up of 14 amino acids. In DNA, the CDR3 is TGTGCCAGCAGCTTATTTCAGCGGGGGGGCGAGCAGTACTTC. Encoded protein: CASSLFQRGGEQYF.

The chain combines TRBV18 with TRBJ2-1; either TRBD1 or TRBD2 may fit D (5 bases each). The CDR3 length is 14 residues. Looked up from germline, CDR1 is KGHSH and CDR2 is LQKENI. Trimming took 3 bases from V and 6 from J, leaving 12 bases between them. CDR3 in DNA: TGTGCCAGCTCACCCCAGGGAGCCGGCAATGAGCAGTTCTTC. Translated: CASSPQGAGNEQFF. Full variable domain (remainder filled in from reference TRBV18 and TRBJ2-1): NAGVMQNPRHLVRRRGQEARLRCSPMKGHSHVYWYRQLPEEGLKFMVYLQKENIIDESGMPKERFSAEFPKEGPSILRIQQVVRGDSAAYFCASSPQGAGNEQFFGPGTRLTVL.

This clone was seen a single time. The chain uses TRBV5-5 and TRBJ2-7; perhaps TRBD1 as D (6 bases). CDR1 and CDR2 (germline): SGHKS, YYEKEE (reference sequence). The CDR3 has 14 amino acids. V lost 4 bases, J lost 4 bases, and 15 bases lay in between. The CDR3 coding sequence is TGTGCCAGCAGCCTGGGGGCTTTTCAGTACGAGCAGTACTTC. As protein: CASSLGAFQYEQYF.

V and J are TRBV18 and TRBJ1-6, with 7 nucleotides matching TRBD1. Germline CDR1 and CDR2: KGHSH and LQKENI. V lost 5 bases to trimming and J lost 5 bases; unmatched junction nucleotides: 6. This CDR3 has 15 residues. The CDR3, as DNA: TGTGCCAGCTCAGACCGGGACAGCGATAATTCACCCCTCCACTTT. Protein: CASSDRDSDNSPLHF.

The rearrangement joins TRBV14 to TRBJ2-3, with TRBD2 as a possible D gene (6 bases). Germline CDR1 is SGHDN and CDR2 is FVKESK. Trimming shortened V by 5 bases and J by 0 bases, and 18 bases separated the two germline ends. The CDR3 is 17 residues long. The CDR3 DNA is TGTGCCAGCAGCTCATATAGCGGATTAACTAGCACAGATACGCAGTATTTT. This gives the protein CASSSYSGLTSTDTQYF.

The CDR3: CASSRFFTAYEQYF. DNA for the CDR3: TGTGCCAGTAGTCGGTTTTTCACGGCCTACGAGCAGTACTTC. V is TRBV19 and J is TRBJ2-7, with D uncertain. Trimming stripped 5 bases from V and 2 bases from J, with 13 bases between. CDR1 is LNHDA and CDR2 is SQIVND in the germline V gene (reference sequence). The CDR3 runs to 14 residues.

This clone was counted only a few times. The V and J genes are TRBV5-4 and TRBJ2-5, with D perhaps assigned TRBD1 or TRBD2 (7 bases each). The germline CDR1 and CDR2 sequences are SGHNT and YYREEE (reference sequence). V lost 4 bases to trimming and J lost 2 bases, with 15 bases between them. This CDR3 comprises 15 residues. This CDR3 is CASSREGARQETQYF. The CDR3 nucleotides read TGTGCCAGCAGCAGGGAGGGGGCCAGGCAAGAGACCCAGTACTTC.

This clone was seen once. The chain recombines TRBV10-3 with TRBJ1-6; the match to TRBD1 covers 9 bases. Per the germline V gene, CDR1 is ENHRY and CDR2 is SYGVKD. Trimming took 6 bases from V and 10 from J; bases not matched to a gene: 7. This CDR3 comprises 14 residues. CDR3 in amino acids: CAIRGQGTGSPLHF. The DNA for the CDR3 is TGTGCCATCAGAGGACAGGGGACGGGATCACCCCTCCACTTT.

This clone has more than one count but fewer than ten. The chain uses TRBV30 and TRBJ2-1, with 9 bases matching TRBD2. The length of the CDR3 is 14 residues. V gave up 5 bases and J gave up 10 bases; unmatched junction bases: 12. CDR1 and CDR2 (germline): GTSNPN, SVGIG (reference sequence). CDR3 in amino acids: CAWAIAGAPGEQFF. As DNA, the CDR3 is TGTGCCTGGGCCATAGCGGGGGCCCCTGGGGAGCAGTTCTTC.